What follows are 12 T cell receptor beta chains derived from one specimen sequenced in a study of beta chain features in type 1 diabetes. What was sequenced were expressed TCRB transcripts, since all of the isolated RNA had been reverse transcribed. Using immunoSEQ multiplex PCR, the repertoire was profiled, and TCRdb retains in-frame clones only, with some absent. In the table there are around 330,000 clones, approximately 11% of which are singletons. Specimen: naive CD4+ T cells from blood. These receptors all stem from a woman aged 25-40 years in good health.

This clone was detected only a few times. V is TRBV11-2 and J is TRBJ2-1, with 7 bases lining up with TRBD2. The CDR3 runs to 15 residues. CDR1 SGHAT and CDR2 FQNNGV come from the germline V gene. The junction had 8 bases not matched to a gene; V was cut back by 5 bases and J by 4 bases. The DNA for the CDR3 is TGTGCCAGCAGCCCTCGGGCGGGGGTTTACAATGAGCAGTTCTTC. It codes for CASSPRAGVYNEQFF. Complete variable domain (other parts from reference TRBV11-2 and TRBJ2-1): EAGVAQSPRYKIIEKRQSVAFWCNPISGHATLYWYQQILGQGPKLLIQFQNNGVVDDSQLPKDRFSAERLKGVDSTLKIQPAKLEDSAVYLCASSPRAGVYNEQFFGPGTRLTVL.

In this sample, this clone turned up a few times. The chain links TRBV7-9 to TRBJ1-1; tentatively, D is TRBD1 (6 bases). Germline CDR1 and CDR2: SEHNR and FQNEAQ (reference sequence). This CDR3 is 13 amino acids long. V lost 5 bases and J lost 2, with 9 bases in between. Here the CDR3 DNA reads TGTGCCAGCAGCCCAGGGGAAAACACTGAAGCTTTCTTT. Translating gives CASSPGENTEAFF.

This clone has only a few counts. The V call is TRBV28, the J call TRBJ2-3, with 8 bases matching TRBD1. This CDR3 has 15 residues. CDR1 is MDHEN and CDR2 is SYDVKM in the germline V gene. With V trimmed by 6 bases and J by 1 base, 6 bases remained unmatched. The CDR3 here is CASSAPGQGTDTQYF. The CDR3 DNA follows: TGTGCCAGCAGCGCCCCGGGACAGGGCACAGATACGCAGTATTTT.

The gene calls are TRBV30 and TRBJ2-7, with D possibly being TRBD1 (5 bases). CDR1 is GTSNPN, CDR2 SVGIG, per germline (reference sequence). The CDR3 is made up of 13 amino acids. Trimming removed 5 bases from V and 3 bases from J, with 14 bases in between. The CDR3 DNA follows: TGTGCCTGGGGGGCCCGGGCCGGCTACGAGCAGTACTTC. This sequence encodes CAWGARAGYEQYF.

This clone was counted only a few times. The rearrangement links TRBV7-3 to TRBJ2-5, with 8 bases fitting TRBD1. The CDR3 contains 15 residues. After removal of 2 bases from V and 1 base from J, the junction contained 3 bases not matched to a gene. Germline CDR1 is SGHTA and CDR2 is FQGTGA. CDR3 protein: CASSLHGTGQETQYF. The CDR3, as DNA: TGTGCCAGCAGCTTACATGGGACAGGCCAAGAGACCCAGTACTTC.

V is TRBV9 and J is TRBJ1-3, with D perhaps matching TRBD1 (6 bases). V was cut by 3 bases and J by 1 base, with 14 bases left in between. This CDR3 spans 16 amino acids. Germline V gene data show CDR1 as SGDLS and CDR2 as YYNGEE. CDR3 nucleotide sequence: TGTGCCAGCAGCGCCCCACAGGGTTTATCTGGAAACACCATATATTTT. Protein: CASSAPQGLSGNTIYF.

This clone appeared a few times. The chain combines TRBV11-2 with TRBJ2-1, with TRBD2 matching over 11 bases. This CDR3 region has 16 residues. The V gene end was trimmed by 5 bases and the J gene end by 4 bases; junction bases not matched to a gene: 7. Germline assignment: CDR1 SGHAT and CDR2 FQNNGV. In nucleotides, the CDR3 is TGTGCCAGCAGCCGAGAGCTAGCGGGAGGATACAATGAGCAGTTCTTC. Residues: CASSRELAGGYNEQFF.

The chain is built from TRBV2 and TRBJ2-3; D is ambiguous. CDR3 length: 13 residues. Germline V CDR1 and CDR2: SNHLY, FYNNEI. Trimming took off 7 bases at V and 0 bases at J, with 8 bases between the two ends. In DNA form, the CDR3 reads TGTGCCAGCACCTTCACAAGCACAGATACGCAGTATTTT. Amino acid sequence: CASTFTSTDTQYF.

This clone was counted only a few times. The CDR3 nucleotides read TGTGCCAGTATCCCGACTAGCGACAACACCGGGGAGCTGTTTTTT. Translation: CASIPTSDNTGELFF. This chain connects TRBV19 to TRBJ2-2; 8 nucleotides match TRBD2. Per germline, CDR1 LNHDA and CDR2 SQIVND (reference sequence). The CDR3 contains 15 residues. V lost 7 bases and J lost 2; bases outside the gene matches: 6.

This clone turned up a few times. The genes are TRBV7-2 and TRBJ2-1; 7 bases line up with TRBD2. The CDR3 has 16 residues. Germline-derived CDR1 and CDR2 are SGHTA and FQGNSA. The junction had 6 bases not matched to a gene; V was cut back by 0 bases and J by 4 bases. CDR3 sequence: CASSLARLADYNEQFF. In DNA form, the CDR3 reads TGTGCCAGCAGCTTAGCGCGCCTAGCGGATTACAATGAGCAGTTCTTC.

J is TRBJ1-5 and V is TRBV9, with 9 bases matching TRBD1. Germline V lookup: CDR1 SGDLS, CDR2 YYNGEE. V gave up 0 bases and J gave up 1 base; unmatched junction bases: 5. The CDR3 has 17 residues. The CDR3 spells CASSVGTGDESNQPQHF. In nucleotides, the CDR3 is TGTGCCAGCAGCGTAGGGACAGGGGATGAGAGCAATCAGCCCCAGCATTTT.

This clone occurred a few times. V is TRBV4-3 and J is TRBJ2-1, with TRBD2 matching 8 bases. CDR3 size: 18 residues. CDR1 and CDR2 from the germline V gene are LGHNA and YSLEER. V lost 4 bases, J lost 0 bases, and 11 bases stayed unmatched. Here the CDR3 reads CASSRSRRAGGSYNEQFF. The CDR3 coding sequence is TGCGCCAGCAGCCGGAGCCGGCGGGCGGGAGGCTCCTACAATGAGCAGTTCTTC.